Included here is one T cell receptor (beta chain) sequence, with context. Its specific antigen is unknown. Base qualities are missing; no much larger clone stands one base away. TCRbeta CDR3 regions were amplified from genomic DNA by means of the immunoSEQ Assay, a bias-controlled multiplex PCR. Processing in the source paper ran as follows. Nucleated cell counts per sample were estimated from amplification of reference gene primers within the assay. Sequence reads were collapsed and filtered to measure the absolute abundance of every unique TCRbeta CDR3 rearrangement. For each sample, productive Simpson clonality was calculated as the square root of Simpson's diversity index across productive rearrangements. Imported from immuneACCESS, the table was reduced by TCRdb to in-frame sequences with V and J called. These copies leave out some clones; in studies compared against another copy, an unresolved V gene accounts for under half, and the cause of the remainder is not known. V, J and clone size derive from that table, while D and trimming were established from the DNA sequence. The sample table shows 250,000 to 400,000 clones, and more than 90% are seen once. The ten largest make up 2.6% of the sample.

This record comes from a study of blood T cell repertoires in COVID-19 (dated by TCRdb to about 2020). For the study in its entirety: Samples covering the acute and convalescent phases of COVID-19 were provided by collaborators in the United States, Italy and Spain. The material from the prospective study consisted of cDNA or gDNA derived from T cells, B-cell-depleted T cells, or PBMCs. Subjects who had been exposed to COVID-19, were actively infected with it, or had recovered from it provided the deeply sampled blood TCRbeta repertoires that made up the dataset. A freely available public database, intended as a resource for researchers studying the immune response to SARS-CoV-2, is where the repertoires were released. The samples were drawn from two sources: the first 160 participants of the ongoing ImmuneRACE study, and over 950 subjects contributed by 6 global collaborators. Sample metadata almost always included a de-identified subject ID, COVID-19 status, age in years and sex. Where available, HLA class I and class II types were obtained from metadata supplied by the sample provider rather than from assay-based typing.

Taken from the germline V gene, the CDR1 and CDR2 loops are MNHEY and SVGAGI. The CDR3 has 14 amino acids, counting the end cysteine and phenylalanine. Here the CDR3 DNA is all that survives: 42 bases in frame from base 1. V loses 6 bases, J loses 1 base, and the germline ends lie 12 bases apart. Participants in the prospective study were enrolled through a virtual design, were aged about 18 to 90 years, and lived in fewer than 30 United States geographic areas. In the prospective study, cohorts were assigned on the basis of participant-reported clinical history obtained from a screening survey and a study questionnaire. ImmuneRACE Cohort 3 recovered participants were defined by two consecutive negative NP/OP PCR tests, healthcare professional clearance, or symptom resolution. In the prospective study, whole blood, serum and a nasopharyngeal or oropharyngeal swab were collected from each participant by mobile phlebotomists. Participants in the prospective study had the option to provide additional blood draws and questionnaires over a roughly 2-month period. Before DNA extraction, prospective study blood samples were shipped either frozen or at room temperature.

On the study overall, not on this receptor specifically: The amount of clinical and demographic metadata varied by source and participant and was provided uncurated.

Source material: PBMCs or T cells enriched from blood (not recorded which). The receptor comes from a man in his sixties who had recovered from COVID-19. The sequence joins TRBV6-5 to TRBJ1-1; no D gene can be assigned with confidence. The sequenced DNA is TGTGCCAGCAGCTCCCCCCGGGAGAACACTGAAGCTTTCTTT. It encodes CASSSPRENTEAFF.